The rows below give T cell receptor beta chains drawn from one sample of a study of T-cell memory formation after mild COVID-19. Each CDR3 protein is one row after TCRdb ran MiXCR on the 5' RACE reads. The sample lists some 490,000 distinct CDR3 sequences, 18% occurring once. Sequenced: PBMCs or a T cell subset sorted from them (not recorded which). These TCRs come from an adult woman who had mild COVID-19 (a few samples of this study predate the infection). Cell type and time point are not known. Both conserved end residues are part of each CDR3. The D gene is left open where the match is weak. The size of a clone is reported for some rows only, either as once, few or many, or as a class for expanded clones.

cdr3_aa,cdr3_nt,j_call,d_call,v_call,clone_size
CASSPSSGDYGYTF,TGCGCCAGCAGCCCCTCGAGCGGAGACTATGGCTACACCTTC,TRBJ1-2,NA,TRBV5-1,NA
CASSFSRTLAGTYEQYF,TGTGCCAGCAGTTTTAGCCGTACTCTGGCAGGCACCTACGAGCAGTACTTC,TRBJ2-7,NA,TRBV6-5,few
CASSPQGLLNEQFF,TGTGCCAGCAGCCCACAGGGACTACTTAATGAGCAGTTCTTC,TRBJ2-1,NA,TRBV7-2,few
CASSFGQNRPPYSNQPQHF,TGTGCCAGCAGCTTTGGACAAAACAGACCGCCTTATAGCAATCAGCCCCAGCATTTT,TRBJ1-5,NA,TRBV5-5,NA
CSAQRSGLFREQFF,TGCAGTGCCCAGAGGAGCGGCCTCTTCAGGGAGCAGTTCTTC,TRBJ2-1,NA,TRBV20-1,many
CASSPPGTPAQYF,TGCGCCAGCAGCCCCCCCGGGACCCCCGCGCAGTATTTT,TRBJ2-3,NA,TRBV4-1,NA
CASSSQREGLKNEQFF,TGTGCCAGCAGCTCCCAGCGGGAGGGCCTAAAAAATGAGCAGTTCTTC,TRBJ2-1,TRBD2,TRBV7-9,NA
CASSLGGTGVSEQYF,TGTGCCAGCAGTTTGGGGGGGACAGGGGTTAGCGAGCAGTACTTC,TRBJ2-7,TRBD1,TRBV12-3/TRBV12-4,few
CASSKAPGLEAFF,TGTGCCAGCAGCAAAGCTCCGGGACTAGAGGCGTTCTTC,TRBJ2-1,TRBD2,TRBV7-3,NA
CATSEKQGAQNYGYTF,TGTGCCACCAGTGAGAAACAGGGTGCCCAGAACTATGGCTACACCTTC,TRBJ1-2,NA,TRBV24-1,few
CASSPRITDTQYF,TGTGCCAGCAGTCCGCGGATTACAGATACGCAGTATTTT,TRBJ2-3,NA,TRBV12-3/TRBV12-4,few
CASSPLAYLGNEQFF,TGTGCCAGCAGTCCGCTAGCGTACCTAGGCAATGAGCAGTTCTTC,TRBJ2-1,NA,TRBV6-2/TRBV6-3,NA
CASSLAAYGYTF,TGTGCCAGCAGCTTAGCGGCCTATGGCTACACCTTC,TRBJ1-2,NA,TRBV7-9,NA
CASSQERTGIGETQYF,TGCGCCAGCAGCCAAGAGCGAACAGGGATCGGAGAGACCCAGTACTTC,TRBJ2-5,NA,TRBV4-1,few
CASSLHGQGGETQYF,TGTGCCAGCAGTTTACATGGACAGGGTGGAGAGACCCAGTACTTC,TRBJ2-5,TRBD1,TRBV28,few